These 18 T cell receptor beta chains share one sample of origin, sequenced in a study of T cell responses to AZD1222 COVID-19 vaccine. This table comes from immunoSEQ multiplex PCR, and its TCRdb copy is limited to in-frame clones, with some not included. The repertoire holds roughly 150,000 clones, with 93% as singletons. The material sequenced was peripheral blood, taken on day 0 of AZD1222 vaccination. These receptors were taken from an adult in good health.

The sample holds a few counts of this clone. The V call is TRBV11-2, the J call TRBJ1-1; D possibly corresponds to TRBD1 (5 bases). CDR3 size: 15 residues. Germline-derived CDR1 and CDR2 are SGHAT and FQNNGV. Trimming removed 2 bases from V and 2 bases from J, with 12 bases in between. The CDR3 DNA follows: TGTGCCAGCAGCTTATACGGGGGAAGAAACACTGAAGCTTTCTTT. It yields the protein CASSLYGGRNTEAFF.

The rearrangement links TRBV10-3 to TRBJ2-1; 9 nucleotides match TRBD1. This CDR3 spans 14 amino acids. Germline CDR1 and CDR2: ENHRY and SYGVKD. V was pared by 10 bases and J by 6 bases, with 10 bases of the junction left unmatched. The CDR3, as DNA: TGTGCCACAATGGACAGGGGTGGATCCAATGAGCAGTTCTTC. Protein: CATMDRGGSNEQFF.

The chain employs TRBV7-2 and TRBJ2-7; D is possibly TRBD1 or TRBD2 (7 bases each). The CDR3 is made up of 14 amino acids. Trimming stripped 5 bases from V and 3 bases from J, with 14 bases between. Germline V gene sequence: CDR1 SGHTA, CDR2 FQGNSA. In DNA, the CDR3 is TGTGCCAGCAGCAAACCAGGGGGGGGCTACGAGCAGTACTTC. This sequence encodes CASSKPGGGYEQYF.

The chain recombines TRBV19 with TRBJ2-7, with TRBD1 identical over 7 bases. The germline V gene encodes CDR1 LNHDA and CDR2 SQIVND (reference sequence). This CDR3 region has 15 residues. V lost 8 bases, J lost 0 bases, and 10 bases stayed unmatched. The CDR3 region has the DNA TGTGCCAGTGGGGATTCATGGGACAGCTCCTACGAGCAGTACTTC. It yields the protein CASGDSWDSSYEQYF. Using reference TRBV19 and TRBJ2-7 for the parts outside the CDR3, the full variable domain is DGGITQSPKYLFRKEGQNVTLSCEQNLNHDAMYWYRQDPGQGLRLIYYSQIVNDFQKGDIAEGYSVSREKKESFPLTVTSAQKNPTAFYLCASGDSWDSSYEQYFGPGTRLTVT.

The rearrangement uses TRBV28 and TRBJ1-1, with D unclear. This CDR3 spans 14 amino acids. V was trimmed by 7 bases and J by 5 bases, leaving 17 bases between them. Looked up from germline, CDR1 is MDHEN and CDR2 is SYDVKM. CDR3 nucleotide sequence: TGTGCCAGCACCACGGACCGTGGAACGACTGAAGCTTTCTTT. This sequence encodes CASTTDRGTTEAFF.

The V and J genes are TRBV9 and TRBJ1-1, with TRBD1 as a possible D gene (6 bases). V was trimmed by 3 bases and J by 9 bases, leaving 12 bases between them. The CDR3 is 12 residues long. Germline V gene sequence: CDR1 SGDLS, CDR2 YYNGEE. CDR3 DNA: TGTGCCAGCAGCGCCTTACAGGGAAAAGCTTTCTTT. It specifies CASSALQGKAFF.

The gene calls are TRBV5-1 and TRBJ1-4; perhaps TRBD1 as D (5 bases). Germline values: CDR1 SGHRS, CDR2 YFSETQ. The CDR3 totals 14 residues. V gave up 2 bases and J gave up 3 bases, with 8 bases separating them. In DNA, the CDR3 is TGCGCCAGCAGCTTTGACAGCTCTAATGAAAAACTGTTTTTT. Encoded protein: CASSFDSSNEKLFF.

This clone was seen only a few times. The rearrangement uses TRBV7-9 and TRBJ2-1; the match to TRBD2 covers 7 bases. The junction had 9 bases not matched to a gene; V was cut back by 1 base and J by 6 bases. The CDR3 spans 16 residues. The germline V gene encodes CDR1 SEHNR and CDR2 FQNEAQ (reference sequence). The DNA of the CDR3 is TGTGCCAGCAGCTTAGACCAGGCGGGAGATAGCAATGAGCAGTTCTTC. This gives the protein CASSLDQAGDSNEQFF.

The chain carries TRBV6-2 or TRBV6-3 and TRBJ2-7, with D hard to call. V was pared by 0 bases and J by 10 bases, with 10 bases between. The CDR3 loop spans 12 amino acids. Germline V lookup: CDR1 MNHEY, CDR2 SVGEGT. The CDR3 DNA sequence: TGTGCCAGCAGTTACTCCAGAGCATCCCAGTACTTC. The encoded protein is CASSYSRASQYF.

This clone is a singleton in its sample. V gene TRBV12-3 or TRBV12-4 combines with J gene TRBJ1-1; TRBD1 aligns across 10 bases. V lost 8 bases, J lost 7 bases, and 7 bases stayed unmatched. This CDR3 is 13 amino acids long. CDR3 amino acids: CASVRQGASEAFF. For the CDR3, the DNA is TGTGCCAGCGTCCGACAGGGGGCAAGTGAAGCTTTCTTT.

Written as DNA, the CDR3 is TGTGCCAGCAGCTTTGGGGGGACAGGGAACACCGGGGAGCTGTTTTTT. Translated, it gives CASSFGGTGNTGELFF. The chain couples TRBV5-4 to TRBJ2-2; 8 bases map to TRBD1. The length of the CDR3 is 16 residues. CDR1 and CDR2 from the germline V gene are SGHNT and YYREEE (reference sequence). V gave up 2 bases and J gave up 1 base; unmatched junction bases: 4.

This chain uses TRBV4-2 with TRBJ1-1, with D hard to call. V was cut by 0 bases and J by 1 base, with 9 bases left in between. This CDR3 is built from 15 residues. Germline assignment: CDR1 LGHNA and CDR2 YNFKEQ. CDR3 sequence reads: CASSQDLGGNTEAFF. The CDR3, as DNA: TGTGCCAGCAGCCAAGATCTAGGCGGGAACACTGAAGCTTTCTTT.

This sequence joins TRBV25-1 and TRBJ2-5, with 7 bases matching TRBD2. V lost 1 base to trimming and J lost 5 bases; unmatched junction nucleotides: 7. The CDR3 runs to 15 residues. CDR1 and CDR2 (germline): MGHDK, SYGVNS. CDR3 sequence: CASSEFGGRGETQYF. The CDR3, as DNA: TGTGCCAGCAGTGAATTCGGCGGGAGAGGTGAGACCCAGTACTTC.

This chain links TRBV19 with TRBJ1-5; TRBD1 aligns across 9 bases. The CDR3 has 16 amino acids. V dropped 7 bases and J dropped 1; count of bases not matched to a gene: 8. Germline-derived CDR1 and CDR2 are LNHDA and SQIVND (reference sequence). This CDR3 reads CASTFSGQGSNQPQHF. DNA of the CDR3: TGTGCCAGTACCTTTTCAGGACAGGGGAGCAATCAGCCCCAGCATTTT.

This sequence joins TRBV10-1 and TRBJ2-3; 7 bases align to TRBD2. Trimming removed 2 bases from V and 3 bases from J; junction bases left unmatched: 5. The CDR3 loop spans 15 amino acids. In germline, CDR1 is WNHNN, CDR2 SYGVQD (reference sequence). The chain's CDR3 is CASSEAGERTDTQYF. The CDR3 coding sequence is TGCGCCAGCAGTGAGGCGGGAGAACGTACAGATACGCAGTATTTT.

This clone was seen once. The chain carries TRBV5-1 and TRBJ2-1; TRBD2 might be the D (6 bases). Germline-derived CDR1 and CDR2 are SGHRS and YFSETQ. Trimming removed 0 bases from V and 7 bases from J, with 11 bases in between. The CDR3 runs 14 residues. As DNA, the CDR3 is TGCGCCAGCAGCTTGGGCGGTAGCGGAAATGAGCAGTTCTTC. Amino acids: CASSLGGSGNEQFF.

In DNA, the CDR3 is TGTGCCAGCAGTCCGACTTTTCTCCGGGACAGAGACACAGATACGCAGTATTTT. This gives the protein CASSPTFLRDRDTDTQYF. This chain joins TRBV2 and TRBJ2-3, with 7 bases that match TRBD1. Trimming cost V 5 bases and J 2 bases; bases outside gene matches: 16. CDR1 is SNHLY and CDR2 is FYNNEI in the germline V gene. The CDR3 is 18 residues long.

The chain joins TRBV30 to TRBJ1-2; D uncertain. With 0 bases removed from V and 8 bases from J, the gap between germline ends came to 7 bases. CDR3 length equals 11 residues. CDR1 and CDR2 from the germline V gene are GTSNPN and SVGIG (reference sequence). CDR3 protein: CAWSVFSGYTF. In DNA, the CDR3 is TGTGCCTGGAGTGTTTTCAGCGGCTACACCTTC.